This TCR beta chain was captured in a study of molecular identifiers for immune sequencing clone quantification. Study-wide results and limits: Jurkat TCR RNA spiked in from one cell reportedly remained identifiable amid 850,000 to 1,000,000 naive cells.

The CDR3 consists of 16 residues. CDR1 is SGHRS and CDR2 is YFSETQ in the germline V gene. V lost 0 bases and J lost 1, with 11 bases in between. About this clonotype: Its antigen remains unidentified.

Sorted cell numbers of 20,000 to 1,000,000, with 10%, 30% or 50% RNA, served as input for naive CD8 libraries. MiXCR, applied by TCRdb to the PCR reads, yields one record per CDR3 protein. The sample shows about 500,000 distinct CDR3 sequences, 25% of them seen only once. Specimen: naive CD8+ T cells from blood, with Jurkat cell RNA spiked in. Subset here: FACS-sorted CD8+CD4-CCR7+CD45RA+ naive T cells. The gene calls are TRBV5-1 and TRBJ2-1; D gene ambiguous. This receptor was taken from a human donor in good health. Some libraries in this study had Jurkat cell RNA spiked in. The CDR3 bases are TGCGCCAGCAGCTTGGTGTACGGGTCATCCTACAATGAGCAGTTCTTC. Its translation: CASSLVYGSSYNEQFF.